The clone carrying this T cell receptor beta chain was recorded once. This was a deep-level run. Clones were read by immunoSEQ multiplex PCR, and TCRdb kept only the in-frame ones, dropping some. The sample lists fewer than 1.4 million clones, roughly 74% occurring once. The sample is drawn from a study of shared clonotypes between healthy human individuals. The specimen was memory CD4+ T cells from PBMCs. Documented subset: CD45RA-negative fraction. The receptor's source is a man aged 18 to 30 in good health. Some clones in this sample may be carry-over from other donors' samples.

CDR3 residues: CATSRRTVSKGYEQYF. As DNA, the CDR3 is TGTGCCACCAGCAGAAGGACAGTTAGTAAGGGCTACGAGCAGTACTTC. V and J are TRBV15 and TRBJ2-7; TRBD1 might be the D (6 bases). The CDR3 totals 16 residues. Germline V gene data show CDR1 as LNHNV and CDR2 as YYDKDF (reference sequence). V was cut by 2 bases and J by 3 bases, with 17 bases left in between.